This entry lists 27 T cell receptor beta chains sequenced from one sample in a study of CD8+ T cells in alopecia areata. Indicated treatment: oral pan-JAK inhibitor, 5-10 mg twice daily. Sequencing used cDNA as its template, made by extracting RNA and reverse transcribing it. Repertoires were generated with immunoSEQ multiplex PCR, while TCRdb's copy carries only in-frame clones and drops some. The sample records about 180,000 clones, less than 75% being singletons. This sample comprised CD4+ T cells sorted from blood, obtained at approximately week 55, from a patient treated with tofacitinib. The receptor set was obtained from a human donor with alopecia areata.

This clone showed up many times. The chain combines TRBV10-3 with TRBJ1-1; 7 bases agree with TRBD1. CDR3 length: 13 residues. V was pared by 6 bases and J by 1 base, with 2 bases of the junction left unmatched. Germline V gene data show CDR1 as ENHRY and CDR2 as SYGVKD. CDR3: CAIRQGTNTEAFF. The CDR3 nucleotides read TGTGCCATCAGACAGGGGACGAACACTGAAGCTTTCTTT.

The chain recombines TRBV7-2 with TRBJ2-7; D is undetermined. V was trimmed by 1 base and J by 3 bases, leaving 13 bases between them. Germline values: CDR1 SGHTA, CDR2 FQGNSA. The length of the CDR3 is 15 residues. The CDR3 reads CASSLGKVRNYEQYF. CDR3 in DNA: TGTGCCAGCAGCTTAGGAAAGGTTAGGAACTACGAGCAGTACTTC.

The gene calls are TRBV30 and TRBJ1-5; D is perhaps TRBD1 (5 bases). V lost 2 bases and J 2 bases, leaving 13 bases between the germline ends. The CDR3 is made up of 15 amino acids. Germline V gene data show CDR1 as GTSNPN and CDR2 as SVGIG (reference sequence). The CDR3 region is CAWSSPGGGNQPQHF. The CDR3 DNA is TGTGCCTGGAGTTCCCCCGGGGGGGGCAATCAGCCCCAGCATTTT.

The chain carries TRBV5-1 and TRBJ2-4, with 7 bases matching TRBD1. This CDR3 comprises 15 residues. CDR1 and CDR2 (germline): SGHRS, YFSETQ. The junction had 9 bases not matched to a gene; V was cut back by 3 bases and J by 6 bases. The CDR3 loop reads CASSSGTDLRNIQYF. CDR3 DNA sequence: TGCGCCAGCAGCTCAGGGACAGACTTAAGAAACATTCAGTACTTC.

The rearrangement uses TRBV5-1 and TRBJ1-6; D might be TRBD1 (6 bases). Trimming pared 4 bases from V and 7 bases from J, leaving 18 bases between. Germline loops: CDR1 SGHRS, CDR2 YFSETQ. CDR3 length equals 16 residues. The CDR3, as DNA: TGCGCCAGCAGCATAACTACAGGGTCCGGGAATTCACCCCTCCACTTT. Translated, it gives CASSITTGSGNSPLHF.

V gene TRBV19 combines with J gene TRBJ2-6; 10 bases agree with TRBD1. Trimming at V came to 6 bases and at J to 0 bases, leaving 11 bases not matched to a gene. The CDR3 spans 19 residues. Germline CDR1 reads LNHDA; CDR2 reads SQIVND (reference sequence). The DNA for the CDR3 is TGTGCCAGTAGCGGGAGACAGGGGGCTCCTAGCTCTGGGGCCAACGTCCTGACTTTC. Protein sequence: CASSGRQGAPSSGANVLTF.

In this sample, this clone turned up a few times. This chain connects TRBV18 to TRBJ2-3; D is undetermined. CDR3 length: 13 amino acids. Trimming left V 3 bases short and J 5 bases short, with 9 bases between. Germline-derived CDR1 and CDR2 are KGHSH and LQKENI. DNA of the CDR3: TGTGCCAGCTCACCGGGCAGGAGAGATACGCAGTATTTT. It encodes CASSPGRRDTQYF.

The CDR3: CASSSRQPSSGNTIYF. The DNA of the CDR3 is TGTGCCAGCAGTTCCCGACAACCGAGCTCTGGAAACACCATATATTTT. This chain connects TRBV6-5 to TRBJ1-3; D gene ambiguous. Per germline, CDR1 MNHEY and CDR2 SVGAGI. The CDR3 sequence is 16 residues long. Trimming shortened V by 4 bases and J by 0 bases, and 13 bases separated the two germline ends.

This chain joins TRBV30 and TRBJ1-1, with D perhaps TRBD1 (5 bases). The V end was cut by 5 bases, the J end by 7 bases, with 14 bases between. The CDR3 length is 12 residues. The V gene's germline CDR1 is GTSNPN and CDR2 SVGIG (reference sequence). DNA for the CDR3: TGTGCCTGGGACAGCCCGGGCTATGAAGCTTTCTTT. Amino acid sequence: CAWDSPGYEAFF.

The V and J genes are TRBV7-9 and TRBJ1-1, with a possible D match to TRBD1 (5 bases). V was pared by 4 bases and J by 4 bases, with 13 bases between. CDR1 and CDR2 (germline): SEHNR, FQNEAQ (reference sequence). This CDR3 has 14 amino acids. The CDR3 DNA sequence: TGTGCCAGCAGCTCACGAGGGAGGGGCACTGAAGCTTTCTTT. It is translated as CASSSRGRGTEAFF.

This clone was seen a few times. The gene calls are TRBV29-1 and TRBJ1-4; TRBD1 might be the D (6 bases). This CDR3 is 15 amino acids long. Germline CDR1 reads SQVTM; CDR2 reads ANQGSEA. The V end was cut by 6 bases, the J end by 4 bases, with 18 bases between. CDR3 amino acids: CSVRKGTGFNEKLFF. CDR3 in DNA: TGCAGCGTCCGCAAAGGAACAGGGTTTAATGAAAAACTGTTTTTT.

The CDR3 DNA reads TGTGCCAGCAGCCAAGTCGGGGGTAGCACAGATACGCAGTATTTT. Residues: CASSQVGGSTDTQYF. This rearrangement joins TRBV4-2 to TRBJ2-3; possible D gene TRBD2, 6 bases. CDR1 and CDR2 from the germline V gene are LGHNA and YNFKEQ. The V end lost 1 base, the J end lost 0 bases, and 8 bases lay between the germline ends. This CDR3 comprises 15 residues.

The CDR3 DNA reads TGTGCCAGCAGCCCAGGGGCACAGACCTACGAGCAGTACTTC. This translates into CASSPGAQTYEQYF. This rearrangement joins TRBV7-9 to TRBJ2-7, with D perhaps matching TRBD1 (6 bases). There are 14 residues in the CDR3. Germline V gene lookup returns CDR1 SEHNR and CDR2 FQNEAQ (reference sequence). V dropped 5 bases and J dropped 2 bases, with 13 bases sitting between them.

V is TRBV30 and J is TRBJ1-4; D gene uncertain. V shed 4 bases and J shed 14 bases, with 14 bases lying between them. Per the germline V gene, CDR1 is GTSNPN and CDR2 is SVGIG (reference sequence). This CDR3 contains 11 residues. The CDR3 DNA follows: TGTGCCTGGAAGCGGGAGCTGTGGCTGTTTTTT. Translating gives CAWKRELWLFF.

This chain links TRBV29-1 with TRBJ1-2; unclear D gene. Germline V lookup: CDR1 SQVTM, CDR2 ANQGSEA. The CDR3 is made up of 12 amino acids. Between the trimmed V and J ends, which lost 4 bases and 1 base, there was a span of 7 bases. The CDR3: CSVGWSNYGYTF. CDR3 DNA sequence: TGCAGCGTTGGTTGGAGTAACTATGGCTACACCTTC. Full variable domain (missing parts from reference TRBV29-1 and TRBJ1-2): SAVISQKPSRDICQRGTSLTIQCQVDSQVTMMFWYRQQPGQSLTLIATANQGSEATYESGFVIDKFPISRPNLTFSTLTVSNMSPEDSSIYLCSVGWSNYGYTFGSGTRLTVV.

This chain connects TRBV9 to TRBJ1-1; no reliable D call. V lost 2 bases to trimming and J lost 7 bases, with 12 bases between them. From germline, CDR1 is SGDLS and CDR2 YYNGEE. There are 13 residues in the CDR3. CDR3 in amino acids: CASSVSSGSEAFF. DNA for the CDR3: TGTGCCAGCAGCGTCAGCTCTGGGAGTGAAGCTTTCTTT.

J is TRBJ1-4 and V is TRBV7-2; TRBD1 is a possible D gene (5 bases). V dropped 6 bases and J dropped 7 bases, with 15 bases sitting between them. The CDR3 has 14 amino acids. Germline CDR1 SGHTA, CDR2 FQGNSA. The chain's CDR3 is CASSFDQGSEKLFF. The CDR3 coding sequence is TGTGCCAGCAGTTTCGACCAGGGCTCTGAAAAACTGTTTTTT. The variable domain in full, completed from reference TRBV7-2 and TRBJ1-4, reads GAGVSQSPSNKVTEKGKDVELRCDPISGHTALYWYRQSLGQGLEFLIYFQGNSAPDKSGLPSDRFSAERTGGSVSTLTIQRTQQEDSAVYLCASSFDQGSEKLFFGSGTQLSVL.

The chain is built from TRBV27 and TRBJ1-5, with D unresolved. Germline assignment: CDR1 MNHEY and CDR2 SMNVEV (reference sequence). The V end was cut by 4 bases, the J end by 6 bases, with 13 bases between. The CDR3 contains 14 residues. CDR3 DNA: TGTGCCAGCAGTTCGGGCAAGGGTTCTCAGCCCCAGCATTTT. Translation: CASSSGKGSQPQHF.

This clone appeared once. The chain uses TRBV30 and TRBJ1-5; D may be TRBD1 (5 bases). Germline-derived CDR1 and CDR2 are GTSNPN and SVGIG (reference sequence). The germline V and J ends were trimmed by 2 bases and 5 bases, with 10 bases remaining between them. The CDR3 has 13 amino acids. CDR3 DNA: TGTGCCTGGAGTCCCCAGGGATATCAGCCCCAGCATTTT. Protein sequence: CAWSPQGYQPQHF.

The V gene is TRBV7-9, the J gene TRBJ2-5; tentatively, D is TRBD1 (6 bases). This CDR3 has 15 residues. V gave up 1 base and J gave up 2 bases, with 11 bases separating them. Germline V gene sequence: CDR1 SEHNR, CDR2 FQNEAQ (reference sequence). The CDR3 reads CASSLGQVVQETQYF. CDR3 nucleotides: TGTGCCAGCAGCTTAGGACAGGTAGTACAAGAGACCCAGTACTTC.

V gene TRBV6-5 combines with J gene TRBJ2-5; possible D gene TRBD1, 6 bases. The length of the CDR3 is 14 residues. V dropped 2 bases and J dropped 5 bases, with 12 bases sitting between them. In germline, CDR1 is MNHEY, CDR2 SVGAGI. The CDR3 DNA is TGTGCCAGCAGTTACCGTCAGGGGCGGGAGACCCAGTACTTC. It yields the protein CASSYRQGRETQYF.

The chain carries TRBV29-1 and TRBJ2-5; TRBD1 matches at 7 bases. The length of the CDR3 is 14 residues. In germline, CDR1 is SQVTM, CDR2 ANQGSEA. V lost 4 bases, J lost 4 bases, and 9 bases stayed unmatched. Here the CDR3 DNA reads TGCAGCGTTGTAGTCGGGACAGTGCGAGAGACCCAGTACTTC. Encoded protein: CSVVVGTVRETQYF.

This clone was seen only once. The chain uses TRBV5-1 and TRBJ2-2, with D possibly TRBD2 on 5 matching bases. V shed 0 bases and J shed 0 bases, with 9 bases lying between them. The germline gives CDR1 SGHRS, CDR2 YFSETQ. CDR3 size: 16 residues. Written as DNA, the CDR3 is TGCGCCAGCAGCTTGGCCGGGGTTTCGAACACCGGGGAGCTGTTTTTT. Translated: CASSLAGVSNTGELFF.

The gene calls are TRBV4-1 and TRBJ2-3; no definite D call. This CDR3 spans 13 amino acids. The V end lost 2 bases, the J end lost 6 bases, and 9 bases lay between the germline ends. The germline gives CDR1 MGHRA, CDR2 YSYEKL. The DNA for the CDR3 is TGCGCCAGCAGCCAATTGGGTACCGATACGCAGTATTTT. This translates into CASSQLGTDTQYF.

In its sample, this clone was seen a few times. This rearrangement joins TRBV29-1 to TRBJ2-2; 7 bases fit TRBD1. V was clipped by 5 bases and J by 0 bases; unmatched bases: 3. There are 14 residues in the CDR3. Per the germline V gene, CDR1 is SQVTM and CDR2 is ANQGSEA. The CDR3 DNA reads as TGCAGCGTTTCCAGGGGGACGAACACCGGGGAGCTGTTTTTT. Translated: CSVSRGTNTGELFF.

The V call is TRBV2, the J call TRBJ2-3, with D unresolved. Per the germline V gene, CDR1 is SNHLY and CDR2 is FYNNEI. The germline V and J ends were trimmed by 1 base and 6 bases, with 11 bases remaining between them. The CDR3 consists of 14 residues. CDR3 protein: CASSEEGSADTQYF. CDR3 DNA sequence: TGTGCCAGCAGTGAAGAAGGCTCAGCGGATACGCAGTATTTT.

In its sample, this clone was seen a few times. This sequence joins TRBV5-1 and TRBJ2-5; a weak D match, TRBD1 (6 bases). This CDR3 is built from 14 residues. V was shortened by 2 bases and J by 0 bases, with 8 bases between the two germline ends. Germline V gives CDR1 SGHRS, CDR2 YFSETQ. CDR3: CASSFTGYQETQYF. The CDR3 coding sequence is TGCGCCAGCAGCTTTACAGGGTACCAAGAGACCCAGTACTTC. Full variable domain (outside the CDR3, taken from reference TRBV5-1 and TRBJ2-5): KAGVTQTPRYLIKTRGQQVTLSCSPISGHRSVSWYQQTPGQGLQFLFEYFSETQRNKGNFPGRFSGRQFSNSRSEMNVSTLELGDSALYLCASSFTGYQETQYFGPGTRLLVL.